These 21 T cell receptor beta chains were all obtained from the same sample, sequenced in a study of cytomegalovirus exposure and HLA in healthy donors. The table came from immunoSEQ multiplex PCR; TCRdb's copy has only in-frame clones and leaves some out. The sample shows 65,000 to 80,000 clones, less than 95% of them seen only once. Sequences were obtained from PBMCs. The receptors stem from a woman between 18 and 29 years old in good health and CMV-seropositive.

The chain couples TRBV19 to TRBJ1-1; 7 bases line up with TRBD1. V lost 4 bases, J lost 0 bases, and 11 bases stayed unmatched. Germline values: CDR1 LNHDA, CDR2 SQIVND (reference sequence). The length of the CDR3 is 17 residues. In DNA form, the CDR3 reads TGTGCCAGTAGTAGGCGGGACAGCACAATGATGAACACTGAAGCTTTCTTT. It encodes CASSRRDSTMMNTEAFF.

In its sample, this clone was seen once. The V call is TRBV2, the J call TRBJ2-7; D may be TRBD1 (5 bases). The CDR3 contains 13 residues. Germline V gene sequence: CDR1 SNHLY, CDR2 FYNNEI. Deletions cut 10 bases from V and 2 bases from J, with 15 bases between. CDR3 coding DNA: TGTGCCACCCAGGGAAGTGGGCCCTACGAGCAGTACTTC. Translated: CATQGSGPYEQYF.

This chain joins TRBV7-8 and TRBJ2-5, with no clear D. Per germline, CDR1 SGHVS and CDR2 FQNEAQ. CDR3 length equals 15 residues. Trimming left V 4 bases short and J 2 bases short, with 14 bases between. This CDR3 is CASSYDPWAQETQYF. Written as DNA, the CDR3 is TGTGCCAGCAGCTACGACCCATGGGCACAAGAGACCCAGTACTTC.

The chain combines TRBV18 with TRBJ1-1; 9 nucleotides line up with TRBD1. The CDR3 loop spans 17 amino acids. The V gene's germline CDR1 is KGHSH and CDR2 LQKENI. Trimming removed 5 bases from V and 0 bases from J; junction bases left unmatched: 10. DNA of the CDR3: TGTGCCAGCTCAATACTAGGGACAGGGCCTCTGAACACTGAAGCTTTCTTT. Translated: CASSILGTGPLNTEAFF.

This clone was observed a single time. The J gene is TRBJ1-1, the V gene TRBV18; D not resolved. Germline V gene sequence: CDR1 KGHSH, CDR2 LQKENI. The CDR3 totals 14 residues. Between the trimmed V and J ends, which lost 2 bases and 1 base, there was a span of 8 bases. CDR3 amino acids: CASSPSGSNTEAFF. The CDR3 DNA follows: TGTGCCAGCTCACCAAGCGGTTCGAACACTGAAGCTTTCTTT. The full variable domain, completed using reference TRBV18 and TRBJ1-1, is NAGVMQNPRHLVRRRGQEARLRCSPMKGHSHVYWYRQLPEEGLKFMVYLQKENIIDESGMPKERFSAEFPKEGPSILRIQQVVRGDSAAYFCASSPSGSNTEAFFGQGTRLTVV.

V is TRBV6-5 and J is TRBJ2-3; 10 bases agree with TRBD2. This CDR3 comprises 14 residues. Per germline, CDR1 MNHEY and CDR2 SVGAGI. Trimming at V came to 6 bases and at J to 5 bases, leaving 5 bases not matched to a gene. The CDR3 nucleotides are TGTGCCAGCAGCCTAGCGGGGGCGAAAGATACGCAGTATTTT. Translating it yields CASSLAGAKDTQYF.

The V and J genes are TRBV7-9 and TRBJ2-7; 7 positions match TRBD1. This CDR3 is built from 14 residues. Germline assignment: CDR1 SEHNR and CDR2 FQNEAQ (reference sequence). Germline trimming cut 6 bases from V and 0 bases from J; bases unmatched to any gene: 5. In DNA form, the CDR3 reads TGTGCCAGCAGTCGGGACAGTAGCTCCTACGAGCAGTACTTC. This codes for CASSRDSSSYEQYF.

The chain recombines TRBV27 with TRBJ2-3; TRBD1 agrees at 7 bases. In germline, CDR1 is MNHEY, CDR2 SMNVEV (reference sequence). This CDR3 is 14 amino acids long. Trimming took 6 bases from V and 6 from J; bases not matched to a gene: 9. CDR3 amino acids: CASRRLETGDTQYF. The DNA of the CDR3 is TGTGCCAGCAGGCGGCTGGAGACAGGGGATACGCAGTATTTT.

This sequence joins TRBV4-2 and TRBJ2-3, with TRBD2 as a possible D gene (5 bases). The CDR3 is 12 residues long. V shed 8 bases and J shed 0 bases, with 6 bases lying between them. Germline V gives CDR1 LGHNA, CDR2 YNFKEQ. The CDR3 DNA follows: TGTGCCAGCCTAGCAAGCACAGATACGCAGTATTTT. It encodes CASLASTDTQYF.

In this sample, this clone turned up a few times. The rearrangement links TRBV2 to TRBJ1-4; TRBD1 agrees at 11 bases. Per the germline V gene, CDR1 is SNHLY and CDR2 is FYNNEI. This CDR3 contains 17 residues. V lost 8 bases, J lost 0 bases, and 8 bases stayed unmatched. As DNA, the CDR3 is TGTGCCAGCTGGACAGGGGGCTTCGCGGCAACTAATGAAAAACTGTTTTTT. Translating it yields CASWTGGFAATNEKLFF.

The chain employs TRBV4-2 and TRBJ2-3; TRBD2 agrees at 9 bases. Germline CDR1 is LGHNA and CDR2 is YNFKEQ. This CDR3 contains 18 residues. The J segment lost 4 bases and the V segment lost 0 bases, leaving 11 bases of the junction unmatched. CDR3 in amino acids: CASSQEAVAGGPSDTQYF. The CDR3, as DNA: TGTGCCAGCAGCCAAGAAGCGGTGGCGGGAGGGCCTTCAGATACGCAGTATTTT.

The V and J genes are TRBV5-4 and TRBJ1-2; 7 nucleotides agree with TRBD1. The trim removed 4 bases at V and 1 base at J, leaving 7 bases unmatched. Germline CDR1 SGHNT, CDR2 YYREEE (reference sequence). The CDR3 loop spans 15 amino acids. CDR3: CASSGTGQHNYGYTF. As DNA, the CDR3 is TGTGCCAGCAGCGGAACGGGACAGCATAACTATGGCTACACCTTC.

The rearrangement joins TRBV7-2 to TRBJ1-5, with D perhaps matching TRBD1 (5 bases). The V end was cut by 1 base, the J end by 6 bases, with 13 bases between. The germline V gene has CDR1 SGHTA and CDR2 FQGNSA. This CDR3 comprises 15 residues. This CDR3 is CASSLDGRGSQPQHF. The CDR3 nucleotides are TGTGCCAGCAGCTTAGATGGCCGGGGGTCTCAGCCCCAGCATTTT.

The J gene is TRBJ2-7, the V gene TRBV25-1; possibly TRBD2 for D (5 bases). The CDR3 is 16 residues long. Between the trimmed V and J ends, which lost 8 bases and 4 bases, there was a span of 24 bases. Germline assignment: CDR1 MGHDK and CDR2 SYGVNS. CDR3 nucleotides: TGTGCCAGCTCCCCTCTACTAGGGTGGGGAGTGTACGAGCAGTACTTC. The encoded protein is CASSPLLGWGVYEQYF.

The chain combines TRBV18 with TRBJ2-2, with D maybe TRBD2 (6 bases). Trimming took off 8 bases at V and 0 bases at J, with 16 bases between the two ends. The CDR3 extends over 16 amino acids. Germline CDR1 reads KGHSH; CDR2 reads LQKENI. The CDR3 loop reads CASDPGLTSNTGELFF. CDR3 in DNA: TGTGCCAGCGACCCGGGACTCACTTCGAACACCGGGGAGCTGTTTTTT.

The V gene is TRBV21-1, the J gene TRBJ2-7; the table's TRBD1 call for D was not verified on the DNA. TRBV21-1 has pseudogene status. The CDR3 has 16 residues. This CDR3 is CASSKAPDRGTYEQYF. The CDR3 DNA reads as TGTGCCAGCAGCAAAGCCCCGGACAGGGGGACCTACGAGCAGTACTTC.

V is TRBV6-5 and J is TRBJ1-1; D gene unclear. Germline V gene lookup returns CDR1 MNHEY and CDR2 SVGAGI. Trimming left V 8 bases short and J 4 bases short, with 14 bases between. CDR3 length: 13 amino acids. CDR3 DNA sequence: TGTGCCAGCCTTCGAGGGATGGGCACTGAAGCTTTCTTT. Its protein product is CASLRGMGTEAFF.

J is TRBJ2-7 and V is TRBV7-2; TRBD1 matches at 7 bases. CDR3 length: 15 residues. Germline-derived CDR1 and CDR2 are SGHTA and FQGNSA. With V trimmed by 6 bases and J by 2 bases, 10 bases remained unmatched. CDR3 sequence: CASSWGQRGPYEQYF. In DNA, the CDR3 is TGTGCCAGCAGTTGGGGACAGAGAGGGCCCTACGAGCAGTACTTC.

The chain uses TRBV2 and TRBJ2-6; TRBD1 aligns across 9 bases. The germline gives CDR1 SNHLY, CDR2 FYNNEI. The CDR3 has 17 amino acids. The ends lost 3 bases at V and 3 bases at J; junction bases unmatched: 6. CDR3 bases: TGTGCCAGCAGTGAGGACAGGGGTTCTGGTGGGGCCAACGTCCTGACTTTC. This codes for CASSEDRGSGGANVLTF.

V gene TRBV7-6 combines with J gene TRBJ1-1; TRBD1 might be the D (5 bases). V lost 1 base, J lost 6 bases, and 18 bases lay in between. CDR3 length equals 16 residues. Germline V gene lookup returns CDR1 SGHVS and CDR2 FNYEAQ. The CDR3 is CASSLGTGGTGSEAFF. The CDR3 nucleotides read TGTGCCAGCAGCTTAGGGACCGGGGGTACGGGCTCTGAAGCTTTCTTT.

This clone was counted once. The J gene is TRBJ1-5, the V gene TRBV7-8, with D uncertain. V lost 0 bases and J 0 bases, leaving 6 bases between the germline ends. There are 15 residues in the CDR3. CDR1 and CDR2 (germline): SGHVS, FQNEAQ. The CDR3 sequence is CASSLAVNSNQPQHF. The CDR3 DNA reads TGTGCCAGCAGCTTAGCTGTAAATAGCAATCAGCCCCAGCATTTT. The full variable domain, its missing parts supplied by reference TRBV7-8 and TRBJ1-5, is GAGVSQSPRYKVAKRGQDVALRCDPISGHVSLFWYQQALGQGPEFLTYFQNEAQLDKSGLPSDRFFAERPEGSVSTLKIQRTQQEDSAVYLCASSLAVNSNQPQHFGDGTRLSIL.